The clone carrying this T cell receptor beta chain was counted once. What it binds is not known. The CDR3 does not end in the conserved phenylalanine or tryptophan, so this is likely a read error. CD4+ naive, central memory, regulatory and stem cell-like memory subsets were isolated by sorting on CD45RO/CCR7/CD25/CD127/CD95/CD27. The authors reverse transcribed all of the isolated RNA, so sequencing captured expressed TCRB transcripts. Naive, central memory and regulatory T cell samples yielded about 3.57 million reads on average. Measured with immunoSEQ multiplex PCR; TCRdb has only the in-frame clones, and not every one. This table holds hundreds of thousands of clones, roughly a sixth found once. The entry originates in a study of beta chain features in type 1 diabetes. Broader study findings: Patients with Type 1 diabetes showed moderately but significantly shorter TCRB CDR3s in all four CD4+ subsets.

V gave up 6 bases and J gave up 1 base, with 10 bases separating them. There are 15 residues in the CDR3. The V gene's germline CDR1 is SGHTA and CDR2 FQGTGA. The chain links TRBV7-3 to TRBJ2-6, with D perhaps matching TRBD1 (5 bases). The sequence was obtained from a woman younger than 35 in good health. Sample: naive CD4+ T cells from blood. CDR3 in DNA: TGTGCCAGCAGTCCGACAGTGTCTGGGGCCAACGTCCTGACTTCC. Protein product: CASSPTVSGANVLTS.